These 27 T cell receptor beta chains came from one sample sequenced in a study of technical replicates of blood from a few donors. This table comes from immunoSEQ multiplex PCR, and its TCRdb copy is limited to in-frame clones, with some not included. The sample consists of 55,000 to 75,000 clones, about nine tenths of them appearing once. The sample was PBMCs. These TCRs come from a human donor in good health. Some clones in this sample may be carry-over from other donors' samples.

The rearrangement joins TRBV4-1 to TRBJ1-2; TRBD1 agrees at 9 bases. Germline lookup yields CDR1 MGHRA and CDR2 YSYEKL. This CDR3 spans 15 amino acids. The J segment lost 1 base and the V segment lost 4 bases, leaving 4 bases of the junction unmatched. This CDR3 is CASSPGTGRNYGYTF. CDR3 DNA sequence: TGCGCCAGCAGCCCCGGGACAGGGCGTAACTATGGCTACACCTTC.

This chain connects TRBV5-1 to TRBJ1-2; D might be TRBD1 (6 bases). The CDR3 totals 14 residues. Germline V gene data show CDR1 as SGHRS and CDR2 as YFSETQ. V was clipped by 0 bases and J by 5 bases, with 11 bases between them. The CDR3 is CASSLDRDSYGYTF. CDR3 nucleotide sequence: TGCGCCAGCAGCTTGGACAGGGATTCTTATGGCTACACCTTC.

The chain combines TRBV5-4 with TRBJ1-6; D perhaps matches TRBD1 (5 bases). The germline CDR1 and CDR2 sequences are SGHNT and YYREEE (reference sequence). The CDR3 sequence is 15 residues long. V lost 4 bases to trimming and J lost 7 bases, with 15 bases between them. For the CDR3, the DNA is TGTGCCAGCAGCGCGGACAAGCAACTCAATTCACCCCTCCACTTT. Its translation: CASSADKQLNSPLHF.

The V call is TRBV25-1, the J call TRBJ2-7; D might be TRBD1 (5 bases). The germline V and J ends were trimmed by 5 bases and 4 bases, with 18 bases remaining between them. The CDR3 consists of 15 residues. Germline V gene data show CDR1 as MGHDK and CDR2 as SYGVNS. This CDR3 reads CASSRQGSSGYEQYF. In DNA form, the CDR3 reads TGTGCCAGCAGTAGGCAGGGATCATCGGGTTACGAGCAGTACTTC.

The V call is TRBV11-3, the J call TRBJ2-1; no clear D. The CDR3 is 12 amino acids. Between the trimmed V and J ends, which lost 0 bases and 7 bases, there was a span of 4 bases. Germline loops: CDR1 SGHNT, CDR2 YENEEA. CDR3 in DNA: TGTGCCAGCAGCTTAGATCTGAATGAGCAGTTCTTC. Its protein product is CASSLDLNEQFF. The full variable domain, completed using reference TRBV11-3 and TRBJ2-1, is EAGVVQSPRYKIIEKKQPVAFWCNPISGHNTLYWYLQNLGQGPELLIRYENEEAVDDSQLPKDRFSAERLKGVDSTLKIQPAELGDSAVYLCASSLDLNEQFFGPGTRLTVL.

The V gene is TRBV11-2, the J gene TRBJ2-7, with D possibly matching TRBD2 (7 bases). The germline V gene encodes CDR1 SGHAT and CDR2 FQNNGV. The CDR3 runs 15 residues. V shed 5 bases and J shed 5 bases, with 19 bases lying between them. CDR3 DNA: TGTGCCAGCAGCACACTAGGGGCGGGGGCCGACGAGCAGTACTTC. Translated, it gives CASSTLGAGADEQYF.

This rearrangement joins TRBV7-2 to TRBJ1-1; D might be TRBD1 (6 bases). This CDR3 has 13 amino acids. The V and J ends lost 4 bases and 8 bases respectively, with 14 bases between them. Germline V gene data show CDR1 as SGHTA and CDR2 as FQGNSA. DNA of the CDR3: TGTGCCAGCAGCTCTACTGACAGGAACGAAGCTTTCTTT. Translation: CASSSTDRNEAFF.

This clone was seen only once. The chain links TRBV6-6 to TRBJ2-5; D is possibly TRBD1 (5 bases). Germline CDR1 reads MNHNY; CDR2 reads SVGAGI (reference sequence). Trimming took off 5 bases at V and 2 bases at J, with 12 bases between the two ends. This CDR3 is built from 14 residues. CDR3 bases: TGTGCCAGCAGTCCACCGGACAAACAAGAGACCCAGTACTTC. It encodes CASSPPDKQETQYF.

The chain is built from TRBV2 and TRBJ1-3; a possible D gene is TRBD1 (5 bases). Between the trimmed V and J ends, which lost 1 base and 0 bases, there was a span of 7 bases. CDR1 is SNHLY, CDR2 FYNNEI, per germline. This CDR3 is built from 15 residues. The DNA for the CDR3 is TGTGCCAGCAGTGAAGAGGGGTTCTCTGGAAACACCATATATTTT. Protein product: CASSEEGFSGNTIYF.

The chain has TRBV2 and TRBJ1-5, with 7 bases aligning to TRBD1. The junction had 2 bases not matched to a gene; V was cut back by 3 bases and J by 3 bases. Germline lookup yields CDR1 SNHLY and CDR2 FYNNEI. CDR3 length: 14 residues. The CDR3 DNA follows: TGTGCCAGCAGTGACGACAGGGTCAATCAGCCCCAGCATTTT. It translates to CASSDDRVNQPQHF.

The gene calls are TRBV5-4 and TRBJ2-7; maybe TRBD2 (5 bases). CDR3 size: 14 residues. The V and J ends lost 1 base and 5 bases respectively, with 13 bases between them. Germline V gene sequence: CDR1 SGHNT, CDR2 YYREEE (reference sequence). This CDR3 reads CASSLPLAPNEQYF. The CDR3 nucleotides read TGTGCCAGCAGCTTGCCCCTAGCCCCAAACGAGCAGTACTTC.

The chain couples TRBV29-1 to TRBJ2-3; no clear D gene. The CDR3 loop spans 12 amino acids. V dropped 4 bases and J dropped 5 bases, with 10 bases sitting between them. CDR1 and CDR2 (germline): SQVTM, ANQGSEA. The CDR3 loop reads CSVGILGDTQYF. CDR3 bases: TGCAGCGTTGGAATCCTAGGAGATACGCAGTATTTT.

The chain couples TRBV19 to TRBJ2-1; 11 nucleotides agree with TRBD2. V gave up 8 bases and J gave up 3 bases; unmatched junction bases: 12. The germline V gene has CDR1 LNHDA and CDR2 SQIVND (reference sequence). The CDR3 has 17 residues. The CDR3 nucleotides are TGTGCCAGTTCCCCAACGACTAGCGGGATAGTCTACAATGAGCAGTTCTTC. It is translated as CASSPTTSGIVYNEQFF.

The chain recombines TRBV15 with TRBJ1-4; D may be TRBD1 (5 bases). Germline V gene data show CDR1 as LNHNV and CDR2 as YYDKDF (reference sequence). Between the trimmed V and J ends, which lost 1 base and 8 bases, there was a span of 14 bases. The CDR3 consists of 15 residues. CDR3 residues: CATSRVRAAGEKLFF. CDR3 DNA: TGTGCCACCAGCAGAGTCAGGGCTGCGGGAGAAAAACTGTTTTTT.

V usage is TRBV30 and J usage is TRBJ1-2; unclear D gene. With 5 bases removed from V and 8 bases from J, the gap between germline ends came to 21 bases. Germline CDR1 is GTSNPN and CDR2 is SVGIG (reference sequence). The CDR3 loop spans 14 amino acids. The DNA for the CDR3 is TGTGCCTGGCTCTCCGGACGAGGGCCCCTCGGCTACACCTTC. Its protein product is CAWLSGRGPLGYTF.

The chain combines TRBV27 with TRBJ2-5, with 8 bases aligning to TRBD2. CDR3 length: 17 amino acids. V shed 0 bases, J shed 0 bases, and the junction held 6 bases outside the gene matches. Germline V gene sequence: CDR1 MNHEY, CDR2 SMNVEV (reference sequence). CDR3 amino acids: CASSLSGSLADQETQYF. Here the CDR3 DNA reads TGTGCCAGCAGTTTATCGGGGTCACTAGCGGACCAAGAGACCCAGTACTTC.

The chain recombines TRBV27 with TRBJ1-2, with 10 bases fitting TRBD1. The V segment lost 5 bases and the J segment 7 bases; nucleotides outside the gene matches: 10. Germline V gene lookup returns CDR1 MNHEY and CDR2 SMNVEV (reference sequence). CDR3 length equals 15 residues. CDR3 DNA: TGTGCCAGCAGTCCGGAGGGACAGGGGAGGGTTGGCTACACCTTC. Encoded protein: CASSPEGQGRVGYTF.

The rearrangement joins TRBV6-4 to TRBJ2-3; D may be TRBD2 (6 bases). V was pared by 3 bases and J by 5 bases, with 12 bases between. The CDR3 contains 14 residues. Looked up from germline, CDR1 is MRHNA and CDR2 is SNTAGT. The CDR3: CASSEAVGGDTQYF. As DNA, the CDR3 is TGTGCCAGCAGTGAGGCGGTGGGGGGAGATACGCAGTATTTT.

V gene TRBV2 combines with J gene TRBJ1-5; no definite D call. The length of the CDR3 is 14 residues. In germline, CDR1 is SNHLY, CDR2 FYNNEI. Trimming shortened V by 0 bases and J by 6 bases, and 9 bases separated the two germline ends. CDR3 coding DNA: TGTGCCAGCAGTGAAGCCAATCGGGTTCAGCCCCAGCATTTT. It yields the protein CASSEANRVQPQHF.

The chain carries TRBV7-3 and TRBJ2-1, with 7 bases that match TRBD1. After removal of 3 bases from V and 6 bases from J, the junction contained 2 bases not matched to a gene. Germline V gene data show CDR1 as SGHTA and CDR2 as FQGTGA. CDR3 length equals 13 residues. The chain's CDR3 is CASSFDRANEQFF. The CDR3 region has the DNA TGTGCCAGCAGCTTCGACAGGGCCAATGAGCAGTTCTTC.

This sequence joins TRBV5-1 and TRBJ2-3; no firm D call. V was trimmed by 3 bases and J by 4 bases, leaving 12 bases between them. The CDR3 sequence is 14 residues long. Germline values: CDR1 SGHRS, CDR2 YFSETQ. CDR3 nucleotide sequence: TGCGCCAGCAGCTCTTCTAGTTTCGCAGATACGCAGTATTTT. Translated: CASSSSSFADTQYF.

The chain carries TRBV9 and TRBJ1-4, with 7 bases that match TRBD1. Trimming at V came to 4 bases and at J to 6 bases, leaving 6 bases not matched to a gene. The germline CDR1 and CDR2 sequences are SGDLS and YYNGEE. The CDR3 sequence is 14 residues long. This CDR3 reads CASSPAGQYEKLFF. The CDR3 DNA reads TGTGCCAGCAGCCCGGCGGGACAGTATGAAAAACTGTTTTTT.

This clone was detected only once. The gene calls are TRBV11-3 and TRBJ2-1, with 8 positions matching TRBD1. The CDR3 consists of 16 residues. The V and J ends lost 5 bases and 5 bases, in that order; junction bases with no gene match: 11. CDR1 SGHNT and CDR2 YENEEA come from the germline V gene. This CDR3 reads CASSPGLGTGDNEQFF. The CDR3 DNA is TGTGCCAGCAGCCCAGGATTGGGGACAGGTGACAATGAGCAGTTCTTC.

CDR3 residues: CAGARAGGTQPQHF. The CDR3 nucleotides read TGTGCCGGTGCACGGGCAGGGGGCACTCAGCCCCAGCATTTT. V and J are TRBV6-1 and TRBJ1-5; TRBD1 matches 8 bases. CDR1 and CDR2 from the germline V gene are MNHNS and SASEGT. This CDR3 has 14 residues. J lost 6 bases, V lost 11 bases, and 12 bases had no gene match.

The chain uses TRBV11-2 and TRBJ2-5, with D maybe TRBD2 (6 bases). V lost 1 base and J 5 bases, leaving 14 bases between the germline ends. The CDR3 sequence is 15 residues long. CDR1 is SGHAT and CDR2 is FQNNGV in the germline V gene. The chain's CDR3 is CASSLAGEAWETQYF. DNA for the CDR3: TGTGCCAGCAGCTTAGCGGGAGAGGCTTGGGAGACCCAGTACTTC.

This sequence joins TRBV15 and TRBJ2-5, with TRBD1 matching over 7 bases. The CDR3 is 16 amino acids. Germline CDR1 reads LNHNV; CDR2 reads YYDKDF (reference sequence). Germline trimming cut 0 bases from V and 4 bases from J; bases unmatched to any gene: 8. Here the CDR3 DNA reads TGTGCCACCAGCAGAGATAACAGGGGTTGGTCAGAGACCCAGTACTTC. This codes for CATSRDNRGWSETQYF.

This rearrangement joins TRBV7-2 to TRBJ2-7, with 10 bases aligning to TRBD1. Losses at the gene ends were 1 base for V and 4 bases for J; bases not matched to a gene: 4. CDR1 SGHTA and CDR2 FQGNSA come from the germline V gene. The CDR3 contains 15 residues. This chain's CDR3 is CASSLETGGGYEQYF. The CDR3 DNA is TGTGCCAGCAGCTTAGAGACAGGGGGCGGTTACGAGCAGTACTTC. Full variable domain (outside the CDR3, taken from reference TRBV7-2 and TRBJ2-7): GAGVSQSPSNKVTEKGKDVELRCDPISGHTALYWYRQSLGQGLEFLIYFQGNSAPDKSGLPSDRFSAERTGGSVSTLTIQRTQQEDSAVYLCASSLETGGGYEQYFGPGTRLTVT.